Listed below are T cell receptor beta chains from one sample, sequenced in a study of early stage breast cancer tumors. Sequencing was performed with immunoSEQ multiplex PCR; in TCRdb, only in-frame clones are kept and a portion is missing. The table lists approximately 5,000 clones, around 66% of them singletons. Sequencing was carried out using breast tumor tissue. These receptor sequences come from a person aged 45 to 60 with breast cancer. Both conserved end residues are part of each CDR3. D genes are given only for firm matches. The size field is filled for only some rows; it gives once, few, many or a size class.

abundance	v_gene	d_gene	j_gene	CDR3aa	CDR3nt
NA	TRBV18	NA	TRBJ2-7	CASSRIGTNYEQYF	TGTGCCAGCTCACGAATCGGGACAAACTACGAGCAGTACTTC
NA	TRBV6-5	NA	TRBJ1-2	CASSYSNDGYTF	TGTGCCAGCAGTTACTCGAACGATGGCTACACCTTC
few	TRBV10-2	TRBD1	TRBJ2-3	CASSAQETGVGTQYF	TGCGCCAGCAGTGCTCAGGAAACAGGGGTGGGTACGCAGTATTTT
few	TRBV10-3	NA	TRBJ2-2	CAINQGTGELFF	TGTGCCATCAACCAGGGGACCGGGGAGCTGTTTTTT
NA	TRBV5-4	TRBD1	TRBJ2-6	CASSQRTGNSGANVLTF	TGTGCCAGCAGCCAGCGGACAGGAAACTCTGGGGCCAACGTCCTGACTTTC
NA	TRBV19	NA	TRBJ1-2	CASSRGVYGYTF	TGTGCCAGCAGTAGGGGGGTTTATGGCTACACCTTC
NA	TRBV11-2	NA	TRBJ1-4	CASSLGLNEKLFF	TGTGCCAGCAGCTTAGGGCTGAATGAAAAACTGTTTTTT
NA	TRBV7-8	TRBD2	TRBJ2-5	CASSLAWRLAGQETQYF	TGTGCCAGCAGCTTAGCGTGGAGACTAGCGGGACAAGAGACCCAGTACTTC
NA	TRBV28	NA	TRBJ1-5	CASRAGSNQPQHF	TGTGCCAGCAGGGCGGGTAGCAATCAGCCCCAGCATTTT
few	TRBV18	TRBD1	TRBJ1-1	CASSPLWPNRGLNTEAFF	TGTGCCAGCTCACCACTTTGGCCGAACAGGGGACTGAACACTGAAGCTTTCTTT
NA	TRBV25-1	NA	TRBJ1-2	CASSEYRDENYGYTF	TGTGCCAGCAGTGAATATAGGGACGAAAACTATGGCTACACCTTC
NA	TRBV15	NA	TRBJ2-5	CATSRDLPGLETQYF	TGTGCCACCAGCAGAGATTTGCCGGGTTTGGAGACCCAGTACTTC
NA	TRBV5-4	NA	TRBJ2-5	CASSLVLVGKETQYF	TGTGCCAGCAGCTTGGTCCTAGTCGGCAAGGAGACCCAGTACTTC
NA	TRBV1	NA	TRBJ2-3	CTSSQDKVLSSGGGTDTQYF	TGCACCAGCAGCCAAGATAAAGTATTGTCTAGCGGGGGGGGCACAGATACGCAGTATTTT
few	TRBV2	NA	TRBJ1-3	CAIRRGDSGNTIYF	TGTGCCATACGGAGGGGCGACTCTGGAAACACCATATATTTT
medium-sized	TRBV7-8	NA	TRBJ2-1	CASSLDLGFPYNEQFF	TGTGCCAGCAGCTTAGATTTGGGCTTCCCTTACAATGAGCAGTTCTTC
few	TRBV7-9	TRBD1	TRBJ1-2	CASRPSGGGNGYTF	TGTGCCAGCAGACCTTCAGGGGGCGGGAATGGCTACACCTTC
NA	TRBV6-6	TRBD2	TRBJ2-1	CASSKTSGASYNEQFF	TGTGCCAGCAGTAAGACTAGCGGGGCCTCCTACAATGAGCAGTTCTTC
NA	TRBV4-3	TRBD1	TRBJ1-2	CASSQDFGQGWIGYTF	TGCGCCAGCAGCCAAGATTTCGGACAGGGGTGGATTGGCTACACCTTC
NA	TRBV5-1	NA	TRBJ2-1	CASSLRDEQFF	TGCGCCAGCAGCTTAAGGGATGAGCAGTTCTTC
medium-sized	TRBV6-5	TRBD1	TRBJ1-1	CASRTTGVGTEAFF	TGTGCCAGCAGAACCACAGGGGTCGGCACTGAAGCTTTCTTT
NA	TRBV6-5	NA	TRBJ2-3	CASSYSGQPTDTQYF	TGTGCCAGCAGTTACTCGGGGCAGCCGACAGATACGCAGTATTTT
NA	TRBV7-2	NA	TRBJ2-4	CASSQEGNIQYF	TGTGCCAGCAGCCAGGAGGGGAACATTCAGTACTTC
NA	TRBV28	TRBD1	TRBJ1-2	CASIPSAGTGVGYTF	TGTGCCAGCATCCCCTCTGCCGGGACAGGGGTGGGCTACACCTTC
NA	TRBV18	TRBD1	TRBJ1-2	CASSPEGGDRVGYTF	TGTGCCAGCTCACCTGAGGGCGGGGACAGGGTCGGCTACACCTTC